These 12 T cell receptor beta chains share one sample of origin, sequenced in a study of radiotherapy plus CTLA-4 blockade in lung cancer. Only in-frame clones appear in the TCRdb table, and some are missing; sequencing was by immunoSEQ multiplex PCR. Found here are under 65,000 clones, approximately 80% of them singletons; the top ten hold about 2.2%. The material was peripheral blood, obtained from a patient treated with radiotherapy plus ipilimumab. The receptors were gathered from a human donor with non-small cell lung cancer whose response to radiotherapy plus ipilimumab could not be evaluated.

The chain is built from TRBV2 and TRBJ1-2, with 9 nucleotides matching TRBD1. Trimming cost V 8 bases and J 6 bases; bases outside gene matches: 10. There are 14 residues in the CDR3. Germline V gene sequence: CDR1 SNHLY, CDR2 FYNNEI. CDR3 residues: CASRRTGAWDGYTF. The DNA of the CDR3 is TGTGCCAGCCGCCGGACAGGGGCCTGGGATGGCTACACCTTC.

The rearrangement uses TRBV9 and TRBJ2-7, with 8 bases lining up with TRBD2. CDR3 size: 17 residues. The ends lost 2 bases at V and 5 bases at J; junction bases unmatched: 15. Germline CDR1 is SGDLS and CDR2 is YYNGEE. CDR3 sequence reads: CASSVLGGSGSVHEQYF. In DNA, the CDR3 is TGTGCCAGCAGCGTCTTGGGGGGGAGCGGGAGTGTTCACGAGCAGTACTTC.

The rearrangement links TRBV5-1 to TRBJ1-2; D perhaps matches TRBD1 (5 bases). Trimming cost V 0 bases and J 3 bases, with 15 bases left between them. CDR1 and CDR2 from the germline V gene are SGHRS and YFSETQ. This CDR3 comprises 16 residues. The CDR3 is CASSLGSLDTDYGYTF. The DNA of the CDR3 is TGCGCCAGCAGCTTGGGAAGCCTGGACACAGACTATGGCTACACCTTC.

The genes are TRBV6-5 and TRBJ2-5; TRBD1 is a possible D gene (5 bases). Germline-derived CDR1 and CDR2 are MNHEY and SVGAGI. The CDR3 has 15 residues. Deletions cut 7 bases from V and 5 bases from J, with 20 bases between. The CDR3 nucleotides read TGTGCCAGCAAAATCGGCGGCAACAGGTTGGAGACCCAGTACTTC. Protein sequence: CASKIGGNRLETQYF.

J is TRBJ1-1 and V is TRBV25-1, with D perhaps matching TRBD1 (5 bases). V was clipped by 3 bases and J by 3 bases, with 17 bases between them. Germline V gene data show CDR1 as MGHDK and CDR2 as SYGVNS. This CDR3 has 16 amino acids. The CDR3, as DNA: TGTGCCAGCAGTGATTACGCCCGGGGGTCGGACACTGAAGCTTTCTTT. Amino acid sequence: CASSDYARGSDTEAFF. The variable domain in full, completed from reference TRBV25-1 and TRBJ1-1, reads EADIYQTPRYLVIGTGKKITLECSQTMGHDKMYWYQQDPGMELHLIHYSYGVNSTEKGDLSSESTVSRIRTEHFPLTLESARPSHTSQYLCASSDYARGSDTEAFFGQGTRLTVV.

The V gene is TRBV4-1, the J gene TRBJ2-1; 8 bases match TRBD1. The junction had 9 bases not matched to a gene; V was cut back by 6 bases and J by 2 bases. Germline lookup yields CDR1 MGHRA and CDR2 YSYEKL. The CDR3 is 16 residues long. Here the CDR3 reads CASRSRGRGTYNEQFF. DNA of the CDR3: TGCGCCAGCAGATCCAGGGGGCGAGGGACCTACAATGAGCAGTTCTTC.

The chain links TRBV29-1 to TRBJ1-3, with TRBD1 matching over 8 bases. The CDR3 length is 14 residues. The V gene end was trimmed by 6 bases and the J gene end by 3 bases; junction bases not matched to a gene: 7. CDR1 is SQVTM, CDR2 ANQGSEA, per germline. Here the CDR3 DNA reads TGCAGCGTCCTACCGGGGACAGGTGGAAACACCATATATTTT. Its protein is CSVLPGTGGNTIYF. Full variable domain (outside the CDR3, taken from reference TRBV29-1 and TRBJ1-3): SAVISQKPSRDICQRGTSLTIQCQVDSQVTMMFWYRQQPGQSLTLIATANQGSEATYESGFVIDKFPISRPNLTFSTLTVSNMSPEDSSIYLCSVLPGTGGNTIYFGEGSWLTVV.

J is TRBJ1-2 and V is TRBV5-1, with 7 nucleotides matching TRBD1. CDR1 and CDR2 (germline): SGHRS, YFSETQ. This CDR3 is 12 amino acids long. V shed 2 bases and J 10 bases; nucleotides not matched to a gene: 5. CDR3 nucleotides: TGCGCCAGCAGCTTACCGACAGGGACCTACACCTTC. Translation gives CASSLPTGTYTF.

This clone has only one observation. The chain uses TRBV27 and TRBJ2-5; tentative D call: TRBD2 (6 bases). V gave up 7 bases and J gave up 6 bases, with 15 bases separating them. The CDR3 length is 13 residues. In germline, CDR1 is MNHEY, CDR2 SMNVEV (reference sequence). The CDR3: CASNSMGGKTQYF. The CDR3 DNA reads as TGTGCCAGCAATTCGATGGGGGGTAAGACCCAGTACTTC.

The rearrangement uses TRBV4-3 and TRBJ1-4, with D tentatively TRBD1 (6 bases). The ends were cut back, 0 bases at V and 5 bases at J, with 13 bases in the middle. Germline CDR1 LGHNA, CDR2 YSLEER. CDR3 size: 16 residues. The CDR3 region is CASSQDGYTGNEKLFF. The DNA for the CDR3 is TGCGCCAGCAGCCAAGATGGGTATACAGGGAATGAAAAACTGTTTTTT.

The chain carries TRBV2 and TRBJ1-5; the match to TRBD1 covers 8 bases. J gave up 6 bases and V 3 bases, and 4 bases lay outside the gene matches. This CDR3 is built from 14 residues. CDR1 is SNHLY, CDR2 FYNNEI, per germline. The CDR3 DNA reads TGTGCCAGCAGTGACGGACAGGGAAGTCAGCCCCAGCATTTT. It translates to CASSDGQGSQPQHF.

The V and J genes are TRBV27 and TRBJ2-3, with D maybe TRBD1 (5 bases). Deletions cut 6 bases from V and 2 bases from J, with 21 bases between. Germline loops: CDR1 MNHEY, CDR2 SMNVEV (reference sequence). This CDR3 has 17 amino acids. CDR3 sequence reads: CASSQRLTTDSTDTQYF. CDR3 DNA: TGTGCCAGCAGCCAACGATTGACGACAGACTCCACAGATACGCAGTATTTT.